This is a list of T cell receptor beta chains from one sample in a study of metastatic and nonmetastatic thyroid tumors. TCRdb ran MiXCR on the PCR reads. The table lists over 30,000 clones, 15% of them singletons. Input material: blood. These receptors originate from a male donor with papillary thyroid cancer or a benign thyroid nodule (not recorded which). Some clones in this sample may be carry-over from other donors' samples. CDR3s include the opening cysteine and the closing phenylalanine or tryptophan. A D gene is named only where the DNA matches it firmly. The size of a clone is reported for some rows only, either as once, few or many, or as a class for expanded clones.

CDR3 protein: CASSLSIGHGASYEQYF; CDR3 DNA: TGTGCCAGCAGCCTGTCGATTGGACATGGGGCGTCCTACGAGCAGTACTTC; D gene: NA; clone size: NA; J gene: TRBJ2-7; V gene: TRBV4-2
CDR3 protein: CASSIMRGYEQYF; CDR3 DNA: TGTGCCAGTAGTATTATGCGGGGGTACGAGCAGTACTTC; D gene: TRBD2; clone size: many; J gene: TRBJ2-7; V gene: TRBV19
CDR3 protein: CSARDGGLACPGGPDTQYF; CDR3 DNA: TGCAGTGCTAGAGATGGGGGACTAGCGTGTCCCGGTGGCCCAGATACGCAGTATTTT; D gene: TRBD2; clone size: once; J gene: TRBJ2-3; V gene: TRBV20-1
CDR3 protein: CASGVTSGSPFYEQYF; CDR3 DNA: TGTGCCAGCGGTGTAACTAGCGGGAGCCCCTTCTACGAGCAGTACTTC; D gene: TRBD2; clone size: NA; J gene: TRBJ2-7; V gene: TRBV6-1
CDR3 protein: CATSEGARYEQFF; CDR3 DNA: TGTGCCACCAGTGAGGGAGCTAGATATGAGCAGTTCTTC; D gene: NA; clone size: many; J gene: TRBJ2-1; V gene: TRBV24-1
CDR3 protein: CASSLAGTATGELFF; CDR3 DNA: TGCGCCAGCAGCTTGGCCGGGACGGCTACCGGGGAGCTGTTTTTT; D gene: NA; clone size: many; J gene: TRBJ2-2; V gene: TRBV5-1
CDR3 protein: CASSAQETQYF; CDR3 DNA: TGTGCCAGCAGCGCACAAGAGACCCAGTACTTC; D gene: NA; clone size: many; J gene: TRBJ2-5; V gene: TRBV11-2
CDR3 protein: CASSLAGVGLAFYEQYF; CDR3 DNA: TGCGCCAGCAGCTTGGCCGGGGTCGGTCTTGCTTTCTACGAGCAGTACTTC; D gene: NA; clone size: NA; J gene: TRBJ2-7; V gene: TRBV5-1
CDR3 protein: CASSPPGTGTDTQYF; CDR3 DNA: TGTGCCAGCAGTCCCCCCGGGACAGGTACAGATACGCAGTATTTT; D gene: TRBD1; clone size: medium-sized; J gene: TRBJ2-3; V gene: TRBV12-3/TRBV12-4
CDR3 protein: CSAPLQGGRTGELFF; CDR3 DNA: TGCAGTGCCCCACTTCAGGGGGGGAGGACCGGGGAGCTGTTTTTT; D gene: NA; clone size: NA; J gene: TRBJ2-2; V gene: TRBV20-1
CDR3 protein: CASSPGSQETQYF; CDR3 DNA: TGTGCCAGCTCACCAGGGAGCCAAGAGACCCAGTACTTC; D gene: NA; clone size: many; J gene: TRBJ2-5; V gene: TRBV18
CDR3 protein: CGNGTSGKYTGELFF; CDR3 DNA: TGTGGCAACGGGACTAGCGGGAAATACACCGGGGAGCTGTTTTTT; D gene: TRBD2; clone size: NA; J gene: TRBJ2-2; V gene: TRBV10-3
CDR3 protein: CASSYAGFGPDTQYF; CDR3 DNA: TGTGCCAGCAGTTACGCGGGATTCGGGCCAGATACGCAGTATTTT; D gene: NA; clone size: many; J gene: TRBJ2-3; V gene: TRBV6-6
CDR3 protein: CASSLLVTGTGDGGELFF; CDR3 DNA: TGTGCCAGCAGTTTACTTGTAACCGGGACAGGGGATGGCGGGGAGCTGTTTTTT; D gene: TRBD1; clone size: few; J gene: TRBJ2-2; V gene: TRBV6-5
CDR3 protein: CASSVDLENYGYTF; CDR3 DNA: TGTGCCAGCAGCGTAGATCTGGAGAACTATGGCTACACCTTC; D gene: NA; clone size: many; J gene: TRBJ1-2; V gene: TRBV9
CDR3 protein: CASSSGMVANVLTF; CDR3 DNA: TGTGCCAGCAGCTCCGGGATGGTTGCCAACGTCCTGACTTTC; D gene: NA; clone size: many; J gene: TRBJ2-6; V gene: TRBV7-9
CDR3 protein: CASRGRETQYF; CDR3 DNA: TGTGCCAGCAGGGGCCGGGAGACCCAGTACTTC; D gene: NA; clone size: few; J gene: TRBJ2-5; V gene: TRBV6-1
CDR3 protein: CASSLMSTDTQYF; CDR3 DNA: TGTGCCAGCAGTTTAATGAGCACAGATACGCAGTATTTT; D gene: NA; clone size: many; J gene: TRBJ2-3; V gene: TRBV12-3/TRBV12-4
CDR3 protein: CASSLRSMGTVELFF; CDR3 DNA: TGCGCCAGCAGCTTGAGGTCTATGGGCACCGTGGAGCTGTTTTTT; D gene: NA; clone size: NA; J gene: TRBJ2-2; V gene: TRBV5-1
CDR3 protein: CASSVGQCGTDTQYF; CDR3 DNA: TGCGCCAGCAGCGTGGGACAGTGTGGCACAGATACGCAGTATTTT; D gene: TRBD1; clone size: NA; J gene: TRBJ2-3; V gene: TRBV5-1
CDR3 protein: CASSPPRDGRVEQYF; CDR3 DNA: TGTGCCAGCTCACCACCGCGGGACGGAAGGGTCGAGCAGTACTTC; D gene: NA; clone size: many; J gene: TRBJ2-7; V gene: TRBV18
CDR3 protein: CAWSHAGNTEAFF; CDR3 DNA: TGTGCCTGGAGTCACGCAGGGAACACTGAAGCTTTCTTT; D gene: NA; clone size: many; J gene: TRBJ1-1; V gene: TRBV30
CDR3 protein: CASSAVIMNTEAFF; CDR3 DNA: TGTGCCAGCAGTGCTGTAATCATGAACACTGAAGCTTTCTTT; D gene: NA; clone size: many; J gene: TRBJ1-1; V gene: TRBV2
CDR3 protein: CASSEKSYNEQFF; CDR3 DNA: TGCGCCAGCAGTGAGAAATCCTACAATGAGCAGTTCTTC; D gene: NA; clone size: many; J gene: TRBJ2-1; V gene: TRBV10-2
CDR3 protein: CASSLDGGTSYEQYF; CDR3 DNA: TGTGCCAGCAGCTTAGATGGCGGCACCTCCTACGAGCAGTACTTC; D gene: NA; clone size: many; J gene: TRBJ2-7; V gene: TRBV11-2
CDR3 protein: CASRGIFNAVGNTEAFF; CDR3 DNA: TGTGCCAGCAGAGGAATATTTAACGCTGTCGGGAACACTGAAGCTTTCTTT; D gene: NA; clone size: few; J gene: TRBJ1-1; V gene: TRBV6-1
CDR3 protein: CASRLGGGPGELFF; CDR3 DNA: TGTGCCAGCAGGCTAGGGGGCGGCCCCGGGGAGCTGTTTTTT; D gene: TRBD1; clone size: few; J gene: TRBJ2-2; V gene: TRBV6-1
CDR3 protein: CASSDSGSTPARAQGYTF; CDR3 DNA: TGTGCCAGCAGTGACTCAGGTTCTACCCCGGCCAGGGCTCAAGGCTACACCTTC; D gene: NA; clone size: few; J gene: TRBJ1-2; V gene: TRBV6-6
CDR3 protein: CASRITGFQETQYF; CDR3 DNA: TGTGCCAGCAGAATCACAGGGTTTCAAGAGACCCAGTACTTC; D gene: NA; clone size: NA; J gene: TRBJ2-5; V gene: TRBV2
CDR3 protein: CASSQGFTGGPTQYF; CDR3 DNA: TGTGCCAGCAGCCAAGGATTTACGGGAGGGCCAACGCAGTATTTT; D gene: TRBD2; clone size: many; J gene: TRBJ2-3; V gene: TRBV3-1